The 20 T cell receptor beta chains below all came from one sample that was sequenced in a study of blood T cell repertoires in COVID-19. Sequenced by immunoSEQ multiplex PCR; TCRdb stores in-frame clones only, minus some. The table has about 190,000 clones, 70% to 85% seen once; the top ten hold 13%. The specimen sequenced was peripheral blood. The receptors were gathered from a man aged 50 or older who had recovered from COVID-19.

This clone was observed a single time. This sequence joins TRBV12-3 or TRBV12-4 and TRBJ2-5; D is perhaps TRBD2 (5 bases). The V and J ends lost 6 bases and 3 bases respectively, with 11 bases between them. This CDR3 comprises 13 residues. The CDR3 bases are TGTGCCAGCAGACTGAGCGGTGAAGAGACCCAGTACTTC. Its protein is CASRLSGEETQYF.

The rearrangement uses TRBV18 and TRBJ2-7; D possibly corresponds to TRBD1 (6 bases). The V gene lost 1 base and the J gene lost 0 bases, with 10 bases spanning the gap. Germline V gene lookup returns CDR1 KGHSH and CDR2 LQKENI. CDR3 length: 15 residues. Here the CDR3 reads CASSPRQGSSYEQYF. The CDR3 nucleotides are TGTGCCAGCTCACCACGCCAGGGGAGCTCCTACGAGCAGTACTTC.

The rearrangement links TRBV2 to TRBJ1-5, with D possibly being TRBD1 (6 bases). CDR3 length: 15 amino acids. Germline values: CDR1 SNHLY, CDR2 FYNNEI. V was clipped by 6 bases and J by 0 bases, with 12 bases between them. The CDR3 here is CASRAGTHSNQPQHF. CDR3 DNA sequence: TGTGCCAGCAGAGCCGGGACACATAGCAATCAGCCCCAGCATTTT.

The chain links TRBV19 to TRBJ1-1, with D perhaps TRBD1 (5 bases). The CDR3 is made up of 17 amino acids. From germline, CDR1 is LNHDA and CDR2 SQIVND (reference sequence). Trimming removed 5 bases at V and 1 base at J, with 20 bases between. The CDR3 coding sequence is TGTGCCAGTAGTCCCGGCAGGGTATCAGCAAGGAACACTGAAGCTTTCTTT. It codes for CASSPGRVSARNTEAFF.

The chain uses TRBV23-1 and TRBJ1-1; the D gene is possibly TRBD1 (6 bases). TRBV23-1 is treated as an ORF (open reading frame) with a function not yet certain. V was clipped by 7 bases and J by 4 bases, with 25 bases between them. The CDR3 covers 17 residues. CDR3 loop: CASILKAETGLATEAFF. The CDR3 DNA reads TGCGCCAGCATTCTCAAAGCCGAAACAGGGTTGGCCACTGAAGCTTTCTTT.

This chain joins TRBV7-3 and TRBJ2-7, with 8 nucleotides matching TRBD1. CDR3 size: 13 residues. After removal of 8 bases from V and 7 bases from J, the junction contained 10 bases not matched to a gene. Germline CDR1 reads SGHTA; CDR2 reads FQGTGA. The CDR3 protein is CASGRDRRAEQYF. In DNA, the CDR3 is TGTGCCAGCGGCCGGGACAGGCGAGCTGAGCAGTACTTC.

This chain joins TRBV12-3 or TRBV12-4 and TRBJ2-1; D is possibly TRBD2 (5 bases). V shed 6 bases and J shed 13 bases, with 13 bases lying between them. CDR3 length: 11 residues. The CDR3 reads CASSFGDYQFF. In nucleotides, the CDR3 is TGTGCCAGCAGCTTTGGAGACTATCAGTTCTTC.

This CDR3 is CASRATGQTYEQYF. The CDR3 DNA reads as TGTGCCAGCAGGGCGACAGGTCAAACCTACGAGCAGTACTTC. The chain recombines TRBV27 with TRBJ2-7; tentative D call: TRBD1 (6 bases). The germline gives CDR1 MNHEY, CDR2 SMNVEV (reference sequence). The CDR3 sequence is 14 residues long. The V end was cut by 6 bases, the J end by 2 bases, with 14 bases between.

This rearrangement joins TRBV7-9 to TRBJ2-6, with D uncertain. Looked up from germline, CDR1 is SEHNR and CDR2 is FQNEAQ (reference sequence). This CDR3 has 14 residues. Trimming pared 0 bases from V and 4 bases from J, leaving 4 bases between. The CDR3 here is CASSLASGANVLTF. CDR3 sequence (DNA): TGTGCCAGCAGCTTAGCGTCAGGGGCCAACGTCCTGACTTTC.

The chain has TRBV19 and TRBJ1-2; TRBD1 aligns across 10 bases. CDR1 is LNHDA, CDR2 SQIVND, per germline (reference sequence). The CDR3 runs 15 residues. After removal of 0 bases from V and 8 bases from J, the junction contained 6 bases not matched to a gene. The CDR3 nucleotides read TGTGCCAGTAGTATAGAAGGCGGGACAGGGGTCGGCTACACCTTC. This translates into CASSIEGGTGVGYTF.

CDR3 bases: TGTGCCAGCCGGGCGGGGGGCGATGAGCAGTTCTTC. This gives the protein CASRAGGDEQFF. This sequence joins TRBV7-9 and TRBJ2-1; TRBD2 aligns across 8 bases. V shed 8 bases, J shed 8 bases, and the junction held 5 bases outside the gene matches. This CDR3 comprises 12 residues. CDR1 is SEHNR, CDR2 FQNEAQ, per germline (reference sequence). Variable domain in full (rest from reference TRBV7-9 and TRBJ2-1): DTGVSQNPRHKITKRGQNVTFRCDPISEHNRLYWYRQTLGQGPEFLTYFQNEAQLEKSRLLSDRFSAERPKGSFSTLEIQRTEQGDSAMYLCASRAGGDEQFFGPGTRLTVL.

This clone was counted once. The gene calls are TRBV5-6 and TRBJ1-2; D might be TRBD1 (5 bases). The CDR3 has 14 residues. V lost 4 bases, J lost 4 bases, and 14 bases lay in between. The germline V gene has CDR1 SGHDT and CDR2 YYEEEE. The CDR3 region has the DNA TGTGCCAGCAGCAACCCGGCCGGGGGCTATGGCTACACCTTC. This translates into CASSNPAGGYGYTF.

The V and J genes are TRBV18 and TRBJ2-1, with D possibly matching TRBD2 (6 bases). Trimming shortened V by 5 bases and J by 0 bases, and 8 bases separated the two germline ends. The CDR3 length is 14 residues. Germline lookup yields CDR1 KGHSH and CDR2 LQKENI. As DNA, the CDR3 is TGTGCCAGCTCAAGGAGGGACTCCTACAATGAGCAGTTCTTC. It translates to CASSRRDSYNEQFF.

In this sample, this clone turned up once. The chain is built from TRBV19 and TRBJ2-7; 9 bases are shared with TRBD1. The CDR3 spans 15 residues. Germline lookup yields CDR1 LNHDA and CDR2 SQIVND (reference sequence). With 5 bases clipped from V and 0 bases from J, the junction kept 5 bases outside the gene matches. DNA for the CDR3: TGTGCCAGTAGTCCAAGACAGGGGGGCTCCTACGAGCAGTACTTC. This translates into CASSPRQGGSYEQYF.

The rearrangement links TRBV30 to TRBJ2-3; D remains ambiguous. The CDR3 is made up of 13 amino acids. The V gene lost 0 bases and the J gene lost 2 bases, with 6 bases spanning the gap. Germline CDR1 is GTSNPN and CDR2 is SVGIG (reference sequence). The CDR3 sequence: CAWSVLLTDTQYF. The CDR3 bases are TGTGCCTGGAGTGTACTTCTCACAGATACGCAGTATTTT. Filled out from reference TRBV30 and TRBJ2-3, the complete variable domain reads SQTIHQWPATLVQPVGSPLSLECTVEGTSNPNLYWYRQAAGRGLQLLFYSVGIGQISSEVPQNLSASRPQDRQFILSSKKLLLSDSGFYLCAWSVLLTDTQYFGPGTRLTVL.

The chain links TRBV19 to TRBJ1-1; 10 nucleotides match TRBD1. After removal of 5 bases from V and 4 bases from J, the junction contained 13 bases not matched to a gene. The germline gives CDR1 LNHDA, CDR2 SQIVND (reference sequence). CDR3 length: 17 amino acids. The CDR3 bases are TGTGCCAGTAGTGATTACCGGGACAGGGGTGTCGGCACTGAAGCTTTCTTT. Protein product: CASSDYRDRGVGTEAFF.

J is TRBJ2-7 and V is TRBV19; D is uncertain. The CDR3 is 14 amino acids. Germline V lookup: CDR1 LNHDA, CDR2 SQIVND (reference sequence). Between the trimmed V and J ends, which lost 3 bases and 1 base, there was a span of 10 bases. The CDR3 nucleotides read TGTGCCAGTAGTATCCGCGGAGCATCCTACGAGCAGTACTTC. Residues: CASSIRGASYEQYF.

The chain recombines TRBV30 with TRBJ1-2; D gene uncertain. V was shortened by 3 bases and J by 8 bases, with 22 bases between the two germline ends. CDR3 length: 15 amino acids. Germline V gene sequence: CDR1 GTSNPN, CDR2 SVGIG (reference sequence). The DNA of the CDR3 is TGTGCCTGGAGCCCAACCCGAAGGGTTGCGGGCGGCTACACCTTC. Encoded protein: CAWSPTRRVAGGYTF.

In this sample, this clone turned up once. The V gene is TRBV27, the J gene TRBJ2-3; 14 positions match TRBD2. This CDR3 has 17 amino acids. V was clipped by 5 bases and J by 6 bases; unmatched bases: 10. Germline V gene lookup returns CDR1 MNHEY and CDR2 SMNVEV (reference sequence). As DNA, the CDR3 is TGTGCCAGCAGTCGTGGACTAGCGGGAGGCGTTACGGATACGCAGTATTTT. Protein product: CASSRGLAGGVTDTQYF.

V and J are TRBV9 and TRBJ2-7; the D gene is possibly TRBD2 (5 bases). Germline loops: CDR1 SGDLS, CDR2 YYNGEE. This CDR3 region has 15 residues. V was cut by 4 bases and J by 0 bases, with 14 bases left in between. CDR3 in amino acids: CASSLTDYPSYEQYF. CDR3 DNA: TGTGCCAGCAGCTTAACCGACTACCCCTCCTACGAGCAGTACTTC.